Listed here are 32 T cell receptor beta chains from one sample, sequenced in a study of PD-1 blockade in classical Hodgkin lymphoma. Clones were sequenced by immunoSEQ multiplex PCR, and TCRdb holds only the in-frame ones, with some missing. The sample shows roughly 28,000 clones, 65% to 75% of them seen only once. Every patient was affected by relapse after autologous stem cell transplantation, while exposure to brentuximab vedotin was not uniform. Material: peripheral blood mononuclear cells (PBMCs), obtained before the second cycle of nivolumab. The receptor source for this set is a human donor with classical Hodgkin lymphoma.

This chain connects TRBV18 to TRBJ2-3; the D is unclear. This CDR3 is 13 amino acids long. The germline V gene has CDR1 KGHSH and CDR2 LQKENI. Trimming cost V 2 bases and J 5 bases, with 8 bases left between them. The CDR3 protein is CASSPLGKDTQYF. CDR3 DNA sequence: TGTGCCAGCTCACCATTGGGGAAAGATACGCAGTATTTT. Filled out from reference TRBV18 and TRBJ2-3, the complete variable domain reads NAGVMQNPRHLVRRRGQEARLRCSPMKGHSHVYWYRQLPEEGLKFMVYLQKENIIDESGMPKERFSAEFPKEGPSILRIQQVVRGDSAAYFCASSPLGKDTQYFGPGTRLTVL.

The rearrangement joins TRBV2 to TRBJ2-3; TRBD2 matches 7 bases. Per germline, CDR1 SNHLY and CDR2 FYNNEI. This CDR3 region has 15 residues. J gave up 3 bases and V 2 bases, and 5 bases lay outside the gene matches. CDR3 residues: CASSERAGETDTQYF. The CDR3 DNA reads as TGTGCCAGCAGTGAACGTGCGGGAGAGACAGATACGCAGTATTTT.

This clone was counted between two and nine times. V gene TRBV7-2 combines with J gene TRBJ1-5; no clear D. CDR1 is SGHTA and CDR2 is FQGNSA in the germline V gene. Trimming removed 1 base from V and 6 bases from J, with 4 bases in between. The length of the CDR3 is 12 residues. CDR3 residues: CASSLGSQPQHF. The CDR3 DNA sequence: TGTGCCAGCAGCTTAGGTAGTCAGCCCCAGCATTTT.

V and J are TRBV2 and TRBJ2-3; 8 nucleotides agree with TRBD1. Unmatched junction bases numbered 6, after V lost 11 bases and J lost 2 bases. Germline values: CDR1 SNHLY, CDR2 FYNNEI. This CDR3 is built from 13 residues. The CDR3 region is CAGGQDLTDTQYF. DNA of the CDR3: TGTGCCGGGGGACAGGATCTCACAGATACGCAGTATTTT.

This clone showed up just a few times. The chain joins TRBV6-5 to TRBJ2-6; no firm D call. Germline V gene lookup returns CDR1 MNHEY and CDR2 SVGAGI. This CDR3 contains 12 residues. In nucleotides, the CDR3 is TGTGGCTGTAGCTCTGGGGCCAACGTCCTGACTTTC. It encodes CGCSSGANVLTF.

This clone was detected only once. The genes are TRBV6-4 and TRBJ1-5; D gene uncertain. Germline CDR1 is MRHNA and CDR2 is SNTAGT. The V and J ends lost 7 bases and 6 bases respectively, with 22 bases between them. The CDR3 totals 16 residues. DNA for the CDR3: TGTGCCAGCATTGGTGGAAAAGAGAAGGGTTGTCAGCCCCAGCATTTT. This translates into CASIGGKEKGCQPQHF.

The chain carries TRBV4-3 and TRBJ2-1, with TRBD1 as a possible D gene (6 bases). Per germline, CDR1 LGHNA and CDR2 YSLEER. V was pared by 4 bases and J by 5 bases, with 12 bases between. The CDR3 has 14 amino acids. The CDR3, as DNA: TGCGCCAGCAGCCGGCTCCGGGACAACAATGAGCAGTTCTTC. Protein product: CASSRLRDNNEQFF.

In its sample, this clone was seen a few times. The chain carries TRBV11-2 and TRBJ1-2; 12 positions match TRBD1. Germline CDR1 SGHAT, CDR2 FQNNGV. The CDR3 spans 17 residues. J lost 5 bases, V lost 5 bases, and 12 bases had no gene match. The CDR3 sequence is CASSPSGTGGAGYGYTF. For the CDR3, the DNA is TGTGCCAGCAGCCCTTCCGGGACAGGGGGCGCAGGATATGGCTACACCTTC.

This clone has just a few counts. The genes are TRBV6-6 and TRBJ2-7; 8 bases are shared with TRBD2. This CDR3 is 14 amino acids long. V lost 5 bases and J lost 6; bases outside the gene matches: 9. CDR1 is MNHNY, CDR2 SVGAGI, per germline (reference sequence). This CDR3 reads CASSVPGRASEQYF. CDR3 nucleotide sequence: TGTGCCAGCAGTGTCCCCGGGAGGGCCTCCGAGCAGTACTTC.

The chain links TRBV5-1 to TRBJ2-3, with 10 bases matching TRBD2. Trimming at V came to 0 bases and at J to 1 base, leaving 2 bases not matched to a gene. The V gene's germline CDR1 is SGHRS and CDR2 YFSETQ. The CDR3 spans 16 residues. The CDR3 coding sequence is TGCGCCAGCAGCTTGGCAGCGGGAGGGGGCACAGATACGCAGTATTTT. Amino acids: CASSLAAGGGTDTQYF.

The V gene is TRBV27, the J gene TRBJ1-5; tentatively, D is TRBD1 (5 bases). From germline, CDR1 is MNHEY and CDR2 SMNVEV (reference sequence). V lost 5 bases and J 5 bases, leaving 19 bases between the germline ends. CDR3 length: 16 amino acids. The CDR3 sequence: CASSPFGTFYHQPQHF. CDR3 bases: TGTGCCAGCAGTCCATTCGGGACGTTTTACCATCAGCCCCAGCATTTT.

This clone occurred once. CDR3 nucleotides: TGTGCCAGCAGTTTTCCGCTCCAAAAACTGTTTTTT. It translates to CASSFPLQKLFF. The chain carries TRBV28 and TRBJ1-4; the D is unclear. From germline, CDR1 is MDHEN and CDR2 SYDVKM. This CDR3 is 12 amino acids long. V was clipped by 3 bases and J by 9 bases, with 8 bases between them.

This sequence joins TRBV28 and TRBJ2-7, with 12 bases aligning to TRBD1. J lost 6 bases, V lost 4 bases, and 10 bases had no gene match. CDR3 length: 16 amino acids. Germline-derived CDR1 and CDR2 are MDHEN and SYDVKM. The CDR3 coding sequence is TGTGCCAGCAGTTATCCGGGACAGGGGGCATCGGGCGAGCAGTACTTC. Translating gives CASSYPGQGASGEQYF.

For the CDR3, the DNA is TGTGCCAGCTCACCCGCAGGGCTGAACACTGAAGCTTTCTTT. Translating it yields CASSPAGLNTEAFF. The chain uses TRBV18 and TRBJ1-1; tentatively, D is TRBD1 (5 bases). V was clipped by 3 bases and J by 0 bases, with 8 bases between them. The CDR3 has 14 residues. Germline CDR1 KGHSH, CDR2 LQKENI.

This CDR3 is CASSRGYGYTF. CDR3 sequence (DNA): TGTGCCAGCAGTCGAGGGTATGGCTACACCTTC. V gene TRBV28 combines with J gene TRBJ1-2; no reliable D call. Per germline, CDR1 MDHEN and CDR2 SYDVKM. The CDR3 totals 11 residues. The ends were cut back, 5 bases at V and 5 bases at J, with 6 bases in the middle.

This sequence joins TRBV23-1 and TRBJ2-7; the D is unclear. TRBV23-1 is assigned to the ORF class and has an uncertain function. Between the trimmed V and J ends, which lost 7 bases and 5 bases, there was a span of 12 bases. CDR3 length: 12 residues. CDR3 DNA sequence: TGCGCCAGCAAGTCGGCCCGACACGAGCAGTACGTC. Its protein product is CASKSARHEQYV.

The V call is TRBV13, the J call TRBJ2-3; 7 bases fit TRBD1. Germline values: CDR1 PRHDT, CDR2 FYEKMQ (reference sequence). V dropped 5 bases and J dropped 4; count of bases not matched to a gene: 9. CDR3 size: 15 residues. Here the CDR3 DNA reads TGTGCCAGCAGCACCCAGACAGGGAACGCAGATACGCAGTATTTT. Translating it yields CASSTQTGNADTQYF.

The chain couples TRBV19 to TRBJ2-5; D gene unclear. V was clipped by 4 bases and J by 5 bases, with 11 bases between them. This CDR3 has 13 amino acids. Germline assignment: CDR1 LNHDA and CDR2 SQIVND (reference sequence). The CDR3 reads CASSTLGGETQYF. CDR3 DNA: TGTGCCAGTAGTACCCTAGGCGGTGAGACCCAGTACTTC.

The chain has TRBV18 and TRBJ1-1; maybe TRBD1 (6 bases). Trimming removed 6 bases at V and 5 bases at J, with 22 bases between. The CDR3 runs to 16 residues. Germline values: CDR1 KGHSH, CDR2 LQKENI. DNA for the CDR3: TGTGCCAGCTCTCAGGGGTCTGGTTCTATCCGGACTGAAGCTTTCTTT. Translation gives CASSQGSGSIRTEAFF.

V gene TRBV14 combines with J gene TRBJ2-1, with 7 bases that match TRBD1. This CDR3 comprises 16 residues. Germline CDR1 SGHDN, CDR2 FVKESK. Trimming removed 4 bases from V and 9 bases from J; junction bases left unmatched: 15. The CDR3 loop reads CASSRTGQAGWGEQFF. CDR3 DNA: TGTGCCAGCAGCCGAACCGGACAGGCGGGCTGGGGTGAGCAGTTCTTC.

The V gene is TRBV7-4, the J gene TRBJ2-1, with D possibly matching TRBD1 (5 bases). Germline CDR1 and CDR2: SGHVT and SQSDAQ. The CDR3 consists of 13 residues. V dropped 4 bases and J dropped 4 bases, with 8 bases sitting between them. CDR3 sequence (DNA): TGTGCCAGCAGCTCGACAGAGTACAATGAGCAGTTCTTC. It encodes CASSSTEYNEQFF.

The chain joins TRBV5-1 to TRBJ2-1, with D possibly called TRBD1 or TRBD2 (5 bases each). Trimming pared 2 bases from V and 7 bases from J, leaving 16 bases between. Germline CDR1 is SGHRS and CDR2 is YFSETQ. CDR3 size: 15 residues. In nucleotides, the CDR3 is TGCGCCAGCAGCTTCGGGACGGTAGGGTTAAATGAGCAGTTCTTC. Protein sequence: CASSFGTVGLNEQFF.

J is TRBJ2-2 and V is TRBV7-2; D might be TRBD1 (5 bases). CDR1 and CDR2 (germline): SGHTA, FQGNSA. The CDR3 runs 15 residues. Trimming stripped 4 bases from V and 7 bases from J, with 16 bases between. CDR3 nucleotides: TGTGCCAGCAGCTCCCGGGTCTTAAGGGGCGGGGAGCTGTTTTTT. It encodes CASSSRVLRGGELFF.

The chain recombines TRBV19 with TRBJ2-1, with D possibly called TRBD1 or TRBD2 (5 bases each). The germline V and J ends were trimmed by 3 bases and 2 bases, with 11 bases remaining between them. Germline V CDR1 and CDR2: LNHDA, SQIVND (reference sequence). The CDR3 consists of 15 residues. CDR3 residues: CASSILVGPYNEQFF. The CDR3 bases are TGTGCCAGTAGTATCCTGGTGGGACCCTACAATGAGCAGTTCTTC.

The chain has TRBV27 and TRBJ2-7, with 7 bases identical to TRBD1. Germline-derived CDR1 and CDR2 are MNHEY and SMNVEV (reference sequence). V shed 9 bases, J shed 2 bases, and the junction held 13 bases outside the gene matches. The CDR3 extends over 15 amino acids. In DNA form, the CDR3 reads TGTGCCAGTTCGCCTCGAGGGGGCGCTCCCTACGAGCAGTACTTC. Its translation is CASSPRGGAPYEQYF.

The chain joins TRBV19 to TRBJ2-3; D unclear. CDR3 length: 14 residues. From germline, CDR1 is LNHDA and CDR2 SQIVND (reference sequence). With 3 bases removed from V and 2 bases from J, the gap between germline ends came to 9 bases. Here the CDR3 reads CASSIQKTTDTQYF. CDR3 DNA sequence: TGTGCCAGTAGTATCCAGAAAACCACAGATACGCAGTATTTT.

CDR3 sequence (DNA): TGTGCCAGCAGCTTGTCGGCAGGGGCCTTTGAAGCTTTCTTT. It yields the protein CASSLSAGAFEAFF. The chain employs TRBV11-2 and TRBJ1-1; possible D gene TRBD1, 6 bases. V was clipped by 3 bases and J by 7 bases, with 15 bases between them. The CDR3 is 14 residues long. CDR1 is SGHAT, CDR2 FQNNGV, per germline.

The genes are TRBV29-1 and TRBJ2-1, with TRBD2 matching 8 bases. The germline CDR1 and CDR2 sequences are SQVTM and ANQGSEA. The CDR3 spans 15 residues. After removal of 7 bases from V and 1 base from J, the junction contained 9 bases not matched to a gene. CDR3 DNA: TGCAGCGCCTCCAGCGGGAGTGTATCCTACAATGAGCAGTTCTTC. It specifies CSASSGSVSYNEQFF.

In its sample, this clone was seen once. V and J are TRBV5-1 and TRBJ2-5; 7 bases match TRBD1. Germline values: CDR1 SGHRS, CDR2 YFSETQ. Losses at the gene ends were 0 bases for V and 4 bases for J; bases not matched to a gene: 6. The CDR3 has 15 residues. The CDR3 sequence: CASSLATGVGETQYF. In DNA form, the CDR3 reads TGCGCCAGCAGCTTGGCCACAGGGGTTGGAGAGACCCAGTACTTC. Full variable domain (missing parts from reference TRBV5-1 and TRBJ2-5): KAGVTQTPRYLIKTRGQQVTLSCSPISGHRSVSWYQQTPGQGLQFLFEYFSETQRNKGNFPGRFSGRQFSNSRSEMNVSTLELGDSALYLCASSLATGVGETQYFGPGTRLLVL.

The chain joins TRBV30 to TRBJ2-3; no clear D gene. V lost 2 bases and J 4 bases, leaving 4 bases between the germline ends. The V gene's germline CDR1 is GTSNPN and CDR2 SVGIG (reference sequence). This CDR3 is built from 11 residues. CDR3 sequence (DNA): TGTGCCTGGAGTAGGGCAGATACGCAGTATTTT. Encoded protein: CAWSRADTQYF.

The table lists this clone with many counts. CDR3 loop: CASSDGNTIYF. The CDR3 DNA reads as TGTGCCAGCAGCGACGGAAACACCATATATTTT. V usage is TRBV28 and J usage is TRBJ1-3, with no clear D. There are 11 residues in the CDR3. V was cut by 6 bases and J by 4 bases, with 4 bases left in between. Per germline, CDR1 MDHEN and CDR2 SYDVKM.

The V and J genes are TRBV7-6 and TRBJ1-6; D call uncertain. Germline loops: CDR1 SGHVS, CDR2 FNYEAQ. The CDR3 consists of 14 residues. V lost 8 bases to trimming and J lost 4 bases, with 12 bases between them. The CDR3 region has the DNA TGTGCCAGCCCCCGGCAAAGTTATAATTCACCCCTCCACTTT. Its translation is CASPRQSYNSPLHF. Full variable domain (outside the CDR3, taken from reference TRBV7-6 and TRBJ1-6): GAGVSQSPRYKVTKRGQDVALRCDPISGHVSLYWYRQALGQGPEFLTYFNYEAQQDKSGLPNDRFSAERPEGSISTLTIQRTEQRDSAMYRCASPRQSYNSPLHFGNGTRLTVT.